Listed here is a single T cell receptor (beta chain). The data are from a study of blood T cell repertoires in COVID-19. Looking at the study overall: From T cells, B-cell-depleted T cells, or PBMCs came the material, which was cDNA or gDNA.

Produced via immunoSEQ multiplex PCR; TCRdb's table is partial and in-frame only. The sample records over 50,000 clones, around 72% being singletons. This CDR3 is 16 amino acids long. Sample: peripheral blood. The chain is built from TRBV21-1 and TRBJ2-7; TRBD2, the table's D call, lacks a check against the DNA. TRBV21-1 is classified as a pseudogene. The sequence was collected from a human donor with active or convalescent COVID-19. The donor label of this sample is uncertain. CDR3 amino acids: CASSKARGTLCYEQYF. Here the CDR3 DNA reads TGTGCCAGCAGCAAAGCGCGGGGAACTTTATGCTACGAGCAGTACTTC.